This T cell receptor (beta chain) was retrieved from a study of shared clonotypes between healthy human individuals. Study context: Per donor, CD8 memory used one plate, CD8 naive used two, CD4 memory used three and CD4 naive used three.

To note about this clone: Its antigen is not known.

Study results and caveats: Sequencing depth was expected to influence donor clonotype sharing.

In the authors' workflow: ImmunoSEQ supplied junction-only sequences lacking quality scores, so filtering was different. This table comes from immunoSEQ multiplex PCR, and its TCRdb copy is limited to in-frame clones, with some not included. V and J calls and clone size are given by that table; D and trimming were obtained from the DNA. The profile shows around 750,000 clones, approximately 79% of them singletons. This CDR3 has 16 residues. Germline assignment: CDR1 MDHEN and CDR2 SYDVKM. The ends lost 6 bases at V and 2 bases at J; junction bases unmatched: 8. The chain employs TRBV28 and TRBJ1-5; TRBD1 aligns across 9 bases. The receptor was isolated from a woman in her thirties in good health. The specimen sequenced was memory CD4+ T cells sorted from blood. Described subset: CD45RA-negative fraction. The CDR3 protein is CASRGTGKGGNQPQHF. CDR3 nucleotide sequence: TGTGCCAGCAGGGGGACAGGGAAAGGTGGCAATCAGCCCCAGCATTTT.